The entry below describes one TCR beta chain. Its antigen is as yet unknown. This specimen comes from a study of graft-versus-host responses after intestinal transplantation. Germline V gene sequence: CDR1 SGHAT, CDR2 FQNNGV. V lost 1 base to trimming and J lost 15 bases; unmatched junction nucleotides: 6. CDR3 size: 12 residues. The protocol was immunoSEQ multiplex PCR, while the TCRdb copy is restricted to in-frame clones and leaves out a portion. Among roughly 23,000 clones listed, approximately 91% were seen once. Whole-study results and caveats: In patients with graft-donor T cell macrochimerism, allograft graft-versus-host to host-versus-graft clonal ratios were high. Peak circulating GvH clone levels tracked with early post-transplant HvG declines.

The sequences come from PBMCs, collected roughly 38 days after intestinal transplant. The source is a human patient who received an intestinal transplant, so some T cells may come from the graft donor. V gene TRBV11-2 combines with J gene TRBJ2-1, with 7 bases aligning to TRBD1. The CDR3 region has the DNA TGTGCCAGCAGCTTAGTGGCAGGGGGAAGGTTCTTC. This translates into CASSLVAGGRFF.